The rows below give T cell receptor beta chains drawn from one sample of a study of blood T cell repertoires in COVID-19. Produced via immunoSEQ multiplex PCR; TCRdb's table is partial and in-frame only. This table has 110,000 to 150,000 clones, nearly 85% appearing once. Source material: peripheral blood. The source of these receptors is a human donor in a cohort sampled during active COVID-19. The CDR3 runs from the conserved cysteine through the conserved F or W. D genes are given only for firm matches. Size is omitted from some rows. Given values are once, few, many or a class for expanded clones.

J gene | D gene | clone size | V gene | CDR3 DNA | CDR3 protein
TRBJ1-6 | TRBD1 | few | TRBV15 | TGTGCCACCAGCAGGACCGGGACAGGAAATTCACCCCTCCACTTT | CATSRTGTGNSPLHF
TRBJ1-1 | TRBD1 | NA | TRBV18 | TGTGCCAGCTCACCGCCTGGGACAGGGCAGAACACTGAAGCTTTCTTT | CASSPPGTGQNTEAFF
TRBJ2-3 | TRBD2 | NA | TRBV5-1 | TGCGCCAGCAGCTCAGCAGCGGGAGCAGATACGCAGTATTTT | CASSSAAGADTQYF
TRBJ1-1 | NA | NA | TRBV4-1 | TGCGCCAGCAGCCAAGATCAGGAAGTAGGTGAAGCTTTCTTT | CASSQDQEVGEAFF
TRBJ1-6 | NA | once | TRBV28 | TGTGCCAGCAGTTTTCTGGGGGCCGTTTCACCCCTCCACTTT | CASSFLGAVSPLHF
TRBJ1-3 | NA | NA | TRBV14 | TGTGCCAGCAGCCAAGGTGGCTTTTCTGGAAACACCATATATTTT | CASSQGGFSGNTIYF
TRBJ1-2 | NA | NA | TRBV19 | TGTGCCAGTAGGGGACAAGGATTAGGCTACACCTTC | CASRGQGLGYTF
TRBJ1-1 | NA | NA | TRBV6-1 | TGTGCCAGCAGTGAACACCCGGGGGTAGCGAACACTGAAGCTTTCTTT | CASSEHPGVANTEAFF
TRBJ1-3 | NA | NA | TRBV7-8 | TGTGCCAGCAGCTTAGACTTTTTCTCTGGAAACACCATATATTTT | CASSLDFFSGNTIYF
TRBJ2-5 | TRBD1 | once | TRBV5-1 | TGCGCCAGCAGCTTGGGGGGACAGGTATTCCAAGAGACCCAGTACTTC | CASSLGGQVFQETQYF
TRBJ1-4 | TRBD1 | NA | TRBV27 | TGTGCCAGCAGTCCAGGGACAGGGGATGAAAAACTGTTTTTT | CASSPGTGDEKLFF
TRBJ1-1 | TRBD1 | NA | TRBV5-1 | TGCGCCAGCAGCACTCAGGGGGCGCGGACTGAAGCTTTCTTT | CASSTQGARTEAFF
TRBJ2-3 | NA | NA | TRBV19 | TGTGCCAGTAGTATACAGGGGTGGGGAGATACGCAGTATTTT | CASSIQGWGDTQYF
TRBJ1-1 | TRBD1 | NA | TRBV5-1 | TGCGCCAGCAGCTTGGACAGGGGGATATGGACTGAAGCTTTCTTT | CASSLDRGIWTEAFF
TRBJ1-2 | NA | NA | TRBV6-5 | TGTGCCAGCAGTACGCTCTCGACAGCTAACTATGGCTACACCTTC | CASSTLSTANYGYTF
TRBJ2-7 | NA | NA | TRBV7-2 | TGTGCCAGCAGCTCGAGCTCCTACGAGCAGTACTTC | CASSSSSYEQYF
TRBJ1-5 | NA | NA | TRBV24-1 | TGTGCCACCAGTCTTGCGGGCAATCAGCCCCAGCATTTT | CATSLAGNQPQHF
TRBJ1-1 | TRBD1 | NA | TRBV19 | TGTGCCAGTAGTATGGACAGGGACACTGAAGCTTTCTTT | CASSMDRDTEAFF
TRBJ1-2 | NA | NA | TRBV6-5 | TGTGCCAGCAGTTGGGGGGGTGGCTACACCTTC | CASSWGGGYTF
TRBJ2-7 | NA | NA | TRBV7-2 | TGTGCCAGCAGCTTAGCTAGCGGATCCTACGAGCAGTACTTC | CASSLASGSYEQYF
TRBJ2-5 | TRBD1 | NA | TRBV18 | TGTGCCAGCTCACGCGGGACAGGGCAAGAGACCCAGTACTTC | CASSRGTGQETQYF
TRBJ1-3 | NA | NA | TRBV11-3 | TGTGCCAGCAGCCCAGGGGTCTCTGGAAACACCATATATTTT | CASSPGVSGNTIYF
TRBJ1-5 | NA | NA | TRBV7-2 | TGTGCCAGCAGCTTAGTGGCGGGTATTAGTCAGCCCCAGCATTTT | CASSLVAGISQPQHF
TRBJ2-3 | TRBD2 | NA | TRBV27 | TGTGCCAGCAATCCCGGGGGGGGCACAGATACGCAGTATTTT | CASNPGGGTDTQYF
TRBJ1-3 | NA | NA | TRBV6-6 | TGTGCCAGCAGTTACTCCCGGGGAGGGACTGGAAACACCATATATTTT | CASSYSRGGTGNTIYF
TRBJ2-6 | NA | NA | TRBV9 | TGTGCCAGCACCCGGGGAGACTCTGGGGCCAACGTCCTGACTTTC | CASTRGDSGANVLTF
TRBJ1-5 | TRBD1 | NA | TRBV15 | TGTGCCACCAGCAGTGCACCAGACAGGGGAGGCAATCAGCCCCAGCATTTT | CATSSAPDRGGNQPQHF
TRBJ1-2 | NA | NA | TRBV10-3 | TGTGCCATCAACCCCGCCCCAGGGGAGGGCTACACCTTC | CAINPAPGEGYTF
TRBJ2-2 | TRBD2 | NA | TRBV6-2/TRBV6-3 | TGTGCCAGCAGTCCCCGGCGGGGGGCGCGGTGGTCACCCGGGGAGCTGTTTTTT | CASSPRRGARWSPGELFF
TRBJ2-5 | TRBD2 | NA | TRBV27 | TGTGCCAGCAGTTTATCGGGACTAGCGGGAGGGGAGACCCAGTACTTC | CASSLSGLAGGETQYF
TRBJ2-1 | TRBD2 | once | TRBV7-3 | TGTGCCGGACGGACTAGCGAATACAATGAGCAGTTCTTC | CAGRTSEYNEQFF
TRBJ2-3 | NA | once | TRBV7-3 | TGTGCCAGCAGCCCCCGCCGGGGCCCAGCGGAGGGGCAGTATTTT | CASSPRRGPAEGQYF
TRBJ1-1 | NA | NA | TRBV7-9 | TGTGCCAGCAGCTTCCTCAGGGGTAGGACTGAAGCTTTCTTT | CASSFLRGRTEAFF
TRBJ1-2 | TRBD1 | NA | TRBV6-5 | TGTGCCAGCAGGCGGCCGGGACAGAACTATGGCTACACCTTC | CASRRPGQNYGYTF
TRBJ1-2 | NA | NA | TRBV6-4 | TGTGCCAGCAGGGGCATTGTGGGGGCTCCTTATGGCTACACCTTC | CASRGIVGAPYGYTF
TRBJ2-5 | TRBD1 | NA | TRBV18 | TGTGCCAGCTCACCCGGGACAGCCCTCCAAGAGACCCAGTACTTC | CASSPGTALQETQYF
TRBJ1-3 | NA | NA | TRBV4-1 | TGCGCCAGCAGCCGGAGGGGGGGTGAGGGCTCTGGAAACACCATATATTTT | CASSRRGGEGSGNTIYF
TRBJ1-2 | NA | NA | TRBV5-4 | TGTGCCAGCAGCTTGGCCGGGGGGGGCGGTGGCTACACCTTC | CASSLAGGGGGYTF
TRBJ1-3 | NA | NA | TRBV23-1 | TGCGCCAGCAGTCCATCCTGGGCCGGTATGGACACCATATATTTT | CASSPSWAGMDTIYF
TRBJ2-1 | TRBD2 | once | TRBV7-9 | TGTGCCAGCAGCCAGATTACTAGCGGAGATTACAATGAGCAGTTCTTC | CASSQITSGDYNEQFF
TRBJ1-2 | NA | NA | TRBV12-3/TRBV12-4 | TGTGCCAGCAGTTTGGGGATGGGAGACGGCTACACCTTC | CASSLGMGDGYTF
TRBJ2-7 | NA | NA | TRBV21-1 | TGTGCCAGCAGCGACCGGGACAGCTACGAGCAGTACTTC | CASSDRDSYEQYF
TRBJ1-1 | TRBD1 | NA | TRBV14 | TGTGCCAGCAGCCGAACGACAGGGGGTGGGACTGAAGCTTTCTTT | CASSRTTGGGTEAFF
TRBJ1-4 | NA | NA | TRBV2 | TGTGCCAGCAGTTCTCCTGACCGGGATTCTAATGAAAAACTGTTTTTT | CASSSPDRDSNEKLFF
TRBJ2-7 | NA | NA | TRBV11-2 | TGTGCCAGCAGCGCCCTAAGGAGCTCCTACGAGCAGTACTTC | CASSALRSSYEQYF
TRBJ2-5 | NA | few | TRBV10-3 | TGTGCCACCGGAGAGGAGACCCAGTACTTC | CATGEETQYF
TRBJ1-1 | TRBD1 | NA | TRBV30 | TGTGCCTGGAGTCCCCGGGACAGATCGTCGGGGGAAGCTTTCTTT | CAWSPRDRSSGEAFF
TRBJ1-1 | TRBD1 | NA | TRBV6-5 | TGTGCCAGCAGTAAGAGGACAGGGCTTGATGCTGAAGCTTTCTTT | CASSKRTGLDAEAFF
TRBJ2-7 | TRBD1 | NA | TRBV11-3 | TGTGCCAGCAGCCCTGGACAGGGTTCGACGGCCTACGAGCAGTACTTC | CASSPGQGSTAYEQYF
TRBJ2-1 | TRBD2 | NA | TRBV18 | TGTGCCAGCTCACCGAACAGGCCCCAGTTTGCTAGCGGGGGCTACAATGAGCAGTTCTTC | CASSPNRPQFASGGYNEQFF
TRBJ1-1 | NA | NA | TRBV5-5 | TGTGCCAGCAGCTGGGGGGTTGAAGCTTTCTTT | CASSWGVEAFF
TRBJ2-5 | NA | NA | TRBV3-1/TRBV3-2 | TGTGCCAGCAGCCAAGGCAGGGTTCAAGAGACCCAGTACTTC | CASSQGRVQETQYF
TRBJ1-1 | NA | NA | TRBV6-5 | TGTGCCAGCAGCATTATCCCGGGGAGGACTGAAGCTTTCTTT | CASSIIPGRTEAFF
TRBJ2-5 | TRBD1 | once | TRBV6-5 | TGTGCCACCAACTCAGGGGGAGTCGGGACCCAGTACTTC | CATNSGGVGTQYF